These 11 T cell receptor beta chains originate from one sample sequenced in a study of CD8 T cells in ankylosing spondylitis listed by TCRdb under 2017. No antigen is known for these receptors. Library creation used 5' RACE. Sequencing took place on an Illumina HiSeq 2500. Using fastp trimming at Q25 and MiXCR clonotype assembly, TCRdb reanalyzed the public sequencing data and kept in-frame beta chains. Each record represents a unique CDR3 protein, reported with the most common genes and DNA among its rows. Counted in this sample were 800,000 to 900,000 distinct CDR3 sequences; about 10% of them appeared once. Jointly, the top ten make up more than 0.5% of the sample. The paper's findings and limits, for the study overall: Blood from ankylosing spondylitis patients appeared to be characterized by a TCR beta motif made up of seven or eight highly homologous amino acid variants.

Sequencing was carried out using blood, either unsorted or a sorted T cell fraction (not recorded which). The receptors originated from a male donor with ankylosing spondylitis.

In its sample, this clonotype was seen a few times. The rearrangement uses TRBV5-5 and TRBJ1-2; no definite D call. Germline values: CDR1 SGHKS, CDR2 YYEKEE (reference sequence). This CDR3 is built from 14 residues. Deletions cut 0 bases from V and 8 bases from J, with 14 bases between. In DNA, the CDR3 is TGTGCCAGCAGCTTGGCCCCTCTACGGACGGGCTACACCTTC. It translates to CASSLAPLRTGYTF.

The V gene is TRBV20-1, the J gene TRBJ2-7, with 7 positions matching TRBD2. Trimming took 2 bases from V and 1 from J; bases not matched to a gene: 5. From germline, CDR1 is DFQATT and CDR2 SNEGSKA (reference sequence). CDR3 size: 14 residues. In nucleotides, the CDR3 is TGCAGTGCTAGACGGGGGGACTTTTCCTACGAGCAGTACTTC. Translation gives CSARRGDFSYEQYF.

This chain uses TRBV24-1 with TRBJ2-5, with 9 bases that match TRBD2. CDR1 and CDR2 from the germline V gene are KGHDR and SFDVKD. Trimming removed 9 bases from V and 0 bases from J; junction bases left unmatched: 7. The CDR3 is 15 residues long. CDR3 protein: CATRGSGRYQETQYF. For the CDR3, the DNA is TGTGCCACCCGAGGCAGCGGGAGGTACCAAGAGACCCAGTACTTC.

V is TRBV25-1 and J is TRBJ2-3; no clear D. The CDR3 extends over 15 amino acids. Germline CDR1 reads MGHDK; CDR2 reads SYGVNS. With 1 base removed from V and 2 bases from J, the gap between germline ends came to 10 bases. The CDR3 loop is CASSEFTGITDTQYF. Written as DNA, the CDR3 is TGTGCCAGCAGTGAATTTACTGGGATCACAGATACGCAGTATTTT.

This clonotype was seen a handful of times. This rearrangement joins TRBV3-1 to TRBJ2-7, with D hard to call. Trimming took off 1 base at V and 6 bases at J, with 4 bases between the two ends. There are 11 residues in the CDR3. Germline CDR1 and CDR2: LGHDT and YNNKEL (reference sequence). CDR3 DNA: TGTGCCAGCAGCCAAGCGAGCGAGCAGTACTTC. Translation gives CASSQASEQYF.

This chain links TRBV20-1 with TRBJ1-2, with D possibly matching TRBD1 (6 bases). The CDR3 totals 13 residues. Germline CDR1 reads DFQATT; CDR2 reads SNEGSKA (reference sequence). Trimming took 2 bases from V and 8 from J, leaving 15 bases between them. DNA for the CDR3: TGCAGTGCTAGATCACGACAGGACGGAGGCTACACCTTC. It is translated as CSARSRQDGGYTF.

The chain joins TRBV12-3 or TRBV12-4 to TRBJ2-7, with D unclear. The CDR3 sequence is 13 residues long. The V gene lost 5 bases and the J gene lost 2 bases, with 10 bases spanning the gap. Here the CDR3 DNA reads TGTGCCAGCAGTAACGGACCCACCTACGAGCAGTACTTC. This encodes CASSNGPTYEQYF.

The chain is built from TRBV6-2 or TRBV6-3 and TRBJ2-7, with 9 bases fitting TRBD2. After removal of 6 bases from V and 2 bases from J, the junction contained 5 bases not matched to a gene. This CDR3 comprises 14 residues. Germline CDR1 reads MNHEY; CDR2 reads SVGEGT. CDR3 bases: TGTGCCAGCAGACCTAGCGGGAAGGCCTACGAGCAGTACTTC. Translated: CASRPSGKAYEQYF.

This clonotype was detected only a few times. The chain employs TRBV20-1 and TRBJ2-4; 7 bases are a match to TRBD1. The CDR3 extends over 14 amino acids. J gave up 6 bases and V 6 bases, and 11 bases lay outside the gene matches. Germline CDR1 reads DFQATT; CDR2 reads SNEGSKA (reference sequence). Written as DNA, the CDR3 is TGCAGTGCCGGTCGAGGGACAGCCGGAAACATTCAGTACTTC. Translation: CSAGRGTAGNIQYF.

This clonotype has more than one count but fewer than ten. This chain connects TRBV7-8 to TRBJ2-1, with no clear D. Germline CDR1 SGHVS, CDR2 FQNEAQ. V shed 5 bases and J shed 6 bases, with 14 bases lying between them. The CDR3 covers 14 residues. CDR3 amino acids: CASSHRWFFNEQFF. The CDR3 DNA sequence: TGTGCCAGCAGCCACCGGTGGTTCTTCAATGAGCAGTTCTTC. Together with reference TRBV7-8 and TRBJ2-1, the CDR3 gives the full variable domain: GAGVSQSPRYKVAKRGQDVALRCDPISGHVSLFWYQQALGQGPEFLTYFQNEAQLDKSGLPSDRFFAERPEGSVSTLKIQRTQQEDSAVYLCASSHRWFFNEQFFGPGTRLTVL.

Concerning this clonotype itself: A much larger clone lies a single base off, so this may be a read error. The chain employs TRBV12-3 or TRBV12-4 and TRBJ2-7; the D is unclear. Trimming cost V 2 bases and J 0 bases, with 5 bases left between them. The CDR3 spans 13 residues. CDR3 sequence: CASSLKVSYEQYF. The DNA for the CDR3 is TGTGCCAGCAGTTTAAAGGTCTCCTACGAGCAGTACTTC.